A selection of T cell receptor beta chains follows, all from one sample in a study of blood T cells in healthy people across ages. TCRdb passed the 5' RACE reads through MiXCR, listing each CDR3 protein once. The table has about 780,000 distinct CDR3 sequences, more than 35% seen once. The sample comprised blood. All receptors come from a man older than 75 in good health. Both conserved end residues are part of each CDR3. Each record gives: D gene, J gene, V gene, clone size, CDR3 protein, CDR3 DNA. D genes are given only for firm matches. Only some rows state a clone size, as once, few, many or a class for expanded clones.

NA	TRBJ2-7	TRBV20-1	NA	CSASAGIDEQYF	TGCAGTGCTAGTGCTGGCATCGACGAGCAGTACTTC
TRBD1	TRBJ2-7	TRBV28	few	CASSLPLRDRKAYEQYF	TGTGCCAGCAGTTTACCCCTCCGGGACAGAAAAGCCTACGAGCAGTACTTC
NA	TRBJ1-1	TRBV7-3	many	CASSLSGGTEAFF	TGTGCCAGCAGCTTATCTGGCGGCACTGAAGCTTTCTTT
NA	TRBJ1-6	TRBV7-2	NA	CASSLGRVNNSPLHF	TGTGCCAGCAGCTTAGGGCGGGTGAATAATTCACCCCTCCACTTT
TRBD1	TRBJ1-5	TRBV12-3/TRBV12-4	NA	CASRRTGTHQPQHF	TGTGCCAGCAGACGGACAGGGACCCATCAGCCCCAGCATTTT
TRBD2	TRBJ2-1	TRBV20-1	NA	CSAISGILTYNEQFF	TGCAGTGCGATTAGCGGGATCCTAACCTACAATGAGCAGTTCTTC
NA	TRBJ1-4	TRBV7-2	NA	CASTPVPNEKLFF	TGTGCCAGCACCCCAGTCCCTAATGAAAAACTGTTTTTT
TRBD1	TRBJ2-7	TRBV29-1	NA	CSVAWTGGTYEQYF	TGCAGCGTCGCCTGGACAGGGGGGACCTACGAGCAGTACTTC
NA	TRBJ2-7	TRBV12-3/TRBV12-4	NA	CASNQQGSTYEQYF	TGTGCCAGCAACCAACAGGGATCAACTTACGAGCAGTACTTC
NA	TRBJ2-3	TRBV24-1	few	CATSEWRSDTQYF	TGTGCCACCAGTGAGTGGAGGAGCGATACGCAGTATTTT
NA	TRBJ2-3	TRBV7-2	few	CASSLDWQTDTQYF	TGTGCCAGCAGCTTAGACTGGCAAACAGATACGCAGTATTTT
NA	TRBJ1-6	TRBV9	NA	CASSVRGSLNSPLHF	TGTGCCAGCAGCGTAAGGGGGAGTCTAAATTCACCCCTCCACTTT
TRBD1	TRBJ1-2	TRBV10-3	NA	CAISDWGRGRPDGYTF	TGTGCCATCAGTGATTGGGGCAGGGGGCGCCCCGATGGCTACACCTTC
TRBD2	TRBJ2-1	TRBV6-1	NA	CEAGTSLDEQFF	TGTGAGGCGGGGACTAGTCTCGATGAGCAGTTCTTC
NA	TRBJ1-5	TRBV7-2	many	CASSSTGSNQPQHF	TGTGCCAGCAGCTCCACAGGGAGCAATCAGCCCCAGCATTTT
TRBD2	TRBJ2-5	TRBV20-1	NA	CSVESSGGAGETQYF	TGCAGTGTCGAAAGTAGCGGGGGGGCTGGGGAGACCCAGTACTTC
TRBD1	TRBJ2-5	TRBV12-3/TRBV12-4	NA	CASSLRGLDRGQETQYF	TGTGCCAGCAGTTTAAGAGGTCTGGACAGGGGCCAAGAGACCCAGTACTTC
TRBD1	TRBJ1-4	TRBV28	once	CASSTTGTGSEKLFF	TGTGCCAGCAGTACCACCGGGACAGGGTCTGAAAAACTGTTTTTT
TRBD2	TRBJ2-1	TRBV5-5	NA	CASSLAGTRGVSEQFF	TGTGCCAGCAGCTTGGCCGGGACTAGGGGTGTCAGTGAGCAGTTCTTC
NA	TRBJ2-3	TRBV9	few	CASSVGGAADTQYF	TGTGCCAGCAGCGTAGGGGGGGCGGCAGATACGCAGTATTTT
NA	TRBJ2-3	TRBV28	NA	CASKATTSTDTQYF	TGTGCCAGCAAGGCCACTACTAGCACAGATACGCAGTATTTT
TRBD1	TRBJ1-6	TRBV7-2	few	CASSAGTGGRSPLHF	TGTGCCAGCAGCGCTGGGACAGGGGGACGATCACCCCTCCACTTT
NA	TRBJ1-2	TRBV5-1	NA	CASSLGQGPGYTF	TGCGCCAGCAGCTTGGGTCAGGGGCCTGGCTACACCTTC
TRBD1	TRBJ2-2	TRBV6-1	NA	CASRKGLQQGAGELFF	TGTGCCAGCAGAAAGGGGCTTCAACAGGGGGCGGGGGAGCTGTTTTTT
TRBD2	TRBJ2-2	TRBV29-1	NA	CSVGFGTTLGTGELFF	TGCAGCGTCGGGTTCGGGACTACCCTAGGCACCGGGGAGCTGTTTTTT
NA	TRBJ2-3	TRBV20-1	many	CSAGGPRTDTQYF	TGCAGTGCTGGGGGGCCTCGCACAGATACGCAGTATTTT
NA	TRBJ2-1	TRBV27	NA	CASSILNEQFF	TGTGCCAGCAGTATCCTCAATGAGCAGTTCTTC
TRBD1	TRBJ2-7	TRBV5-1	NA	CASSLALGQANEQYF	TGCGCCAGCAGCTTGGCCCTTGGACAGGCCAATGAGCAGTACTTC
NA	TRBJ1-1	TRBV12-3/TRBV12-4	NA	CASSPYSNTEAFF	TGTGCCAGCAGCCCTTACTCTAACACTGAAGCTTTCTTT
NA	TRBJ1-4	TRBV7-2	NA	CASSLRRNEKLFF	TGTGCCAGCAGCTTAAGACGGAATGAAAAACTGTTTTTT
NA	TRBJ1-6	TRBV6-2/TRBV6-3	NA	CASSNPGRRYRALHF	TGTGCCAGCAGTAATCCGGGACGCCGATATCGAGCCCTCCACTTT
TRBD2	TRBJ2-1	TRBV27	NA	CASSTPTSGGHNEQFF	TGTGCCAGCAGTACCCCGACAAGCGGGGGACACAATGAGCAGTTCTTC
TRBD1	TRBJ1-4	TRBV7-2	NA	CASSLTGGYNEKLFF	TGTGCCAGCAGCTTAACAGGGGGGTATAATGAAAAACTGTTTTTT
TRBD2	TRBJ2-1	TRBV7-2	many	CASSLAFSGGVNEQFF	TGTGCCAGCAGCTTAGCGTTCAGCGGGGGGGTAAATGAGCAGTTCTTC
NA	TRBJ2-3	TRBV20-1	NA	CSARVAGPTTDTQYF	TGCAGTGCTAGAGTCGCGGGACCCACGACAGATACGCAGTATTTT
NA	TRBJ2-1	TRBV20-1	few	CSARLGSDHEQFF	TGCAGTGCTAGGTTAGGATCAGACCATGAGCAGTTCTTC